The source of this T cell receptor (beta chain) is a study of cytotoxic CD8 clonotypes in ibrutinib-treated CLL. Study context: Patients gave response samples after a median about eleven months of treatment, range 6 to 36.

V was cut by 0 bases and J by 2 bases, with 2 bases left in between. This CDR3 spans 13 amino acids. Germline V gene sequence: CDR1 SGHVS, CDR2 FNYEAQ. The assay was immunoSEQ multiplex PCR, and TCRdb's table has in-frame clones only and misses some. The repertoire holds 300,000 or so clones, 60% to 80% seen once, with 5% to 6.5% in the top ten. The chain has TRBV7-6 and TRBJ2-1; D not certain. The starting material was PBMCs, obtained after 36 months of ibrutinib treatment. The sequence came from a human donor with chronic lymphocytic leukemia. CDR3 nucleotides: TGTGCCAGCAGCTTAGCTACCTACAATGAGCAGTTCTTC. Protein product: CASSLATYNEQFF.